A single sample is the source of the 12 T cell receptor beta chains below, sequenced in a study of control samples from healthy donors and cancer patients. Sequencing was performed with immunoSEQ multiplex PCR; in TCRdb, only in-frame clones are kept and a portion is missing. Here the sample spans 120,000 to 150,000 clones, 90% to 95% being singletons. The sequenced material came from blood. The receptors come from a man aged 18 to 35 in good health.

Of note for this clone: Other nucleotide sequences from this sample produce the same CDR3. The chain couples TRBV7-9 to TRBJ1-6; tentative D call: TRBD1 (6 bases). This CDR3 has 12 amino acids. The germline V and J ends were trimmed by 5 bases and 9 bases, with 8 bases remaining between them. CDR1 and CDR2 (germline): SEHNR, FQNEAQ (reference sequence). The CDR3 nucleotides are TGTGCCAGCAGCCGCAGGGGTTCACCCCTCCACTTT. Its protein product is CASSRRGSPLHF.

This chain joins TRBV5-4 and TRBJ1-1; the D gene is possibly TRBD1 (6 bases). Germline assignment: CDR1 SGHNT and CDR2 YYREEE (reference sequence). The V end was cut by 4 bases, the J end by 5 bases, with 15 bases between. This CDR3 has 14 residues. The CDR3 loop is CASSQTGRRTEAFF. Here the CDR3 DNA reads TGTGCCAGCAGCCAAACAGGGCGGCGTACTGAAGCTTTCTTT.

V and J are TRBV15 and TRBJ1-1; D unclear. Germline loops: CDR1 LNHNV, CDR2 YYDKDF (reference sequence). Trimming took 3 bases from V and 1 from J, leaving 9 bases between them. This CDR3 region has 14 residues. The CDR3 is CATSRGLENTEAFF. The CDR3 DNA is TGTGCCACCAGCAGGGGTTTAGAGAACACTGAAGCTTTCTTT. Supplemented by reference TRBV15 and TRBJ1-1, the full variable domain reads DAMVIQNPRYQVTQFGKPVTLSCSQTLNHNVMYWYQQKSSQAPKLLFHYYDKDFNNEADTPDNFQSRRPNTSFCFLDIRSPGLGDTAMYLCATSRGLENTEAFFGQGTRLTVV.

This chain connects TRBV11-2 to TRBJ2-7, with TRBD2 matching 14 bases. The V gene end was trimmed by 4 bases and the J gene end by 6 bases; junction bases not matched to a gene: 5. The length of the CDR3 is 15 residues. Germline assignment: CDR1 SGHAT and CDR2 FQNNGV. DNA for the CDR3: TGTGCCAGCAGCTGGGGACTAGCGGGAGAAGGCGAGCAGTACTTC. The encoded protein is CASSWGLAGEGEQYF.

The DNA of the CDR3 is TGCGCCAGCAGTGTTGGGGAAGGGGGCAACATTCAGTACTTC. Protein sequence: CASSVGEGGNIQYF. The V gene is TRBV10-2, the J gene TRBJ2-4; 7 bases are a match to TRBD1. Trimming cost V 4 bases and J 7 bases; bases outside gene matches: 7. Germline assignment: CDR1 WSHSY and CDR2 SAAADI. This CDR3 contains 14 residues.

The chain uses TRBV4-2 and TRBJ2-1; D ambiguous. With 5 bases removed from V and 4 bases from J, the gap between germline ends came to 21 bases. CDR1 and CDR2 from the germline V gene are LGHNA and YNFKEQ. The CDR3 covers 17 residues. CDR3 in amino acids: CASSARRTAAIYNEQFF. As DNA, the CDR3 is TGTGCCAGCAGCGCAAGAAGGACGGCTGCTATATACAATGAGCAGTTCTTC.

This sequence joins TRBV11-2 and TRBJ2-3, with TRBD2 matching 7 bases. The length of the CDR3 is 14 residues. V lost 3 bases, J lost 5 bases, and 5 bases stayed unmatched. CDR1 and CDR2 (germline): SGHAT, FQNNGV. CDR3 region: CASSLGGSGDTQYF. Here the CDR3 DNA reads TGTGCCAGCAGCTTGGGGGGGTCAGGAGATACGCAGTATTTT.

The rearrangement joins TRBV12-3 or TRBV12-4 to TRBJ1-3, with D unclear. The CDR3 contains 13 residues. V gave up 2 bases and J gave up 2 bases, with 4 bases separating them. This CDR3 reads CASSLSPGNTIYF. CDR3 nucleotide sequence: TGTGCCAGCAGTTTAAGCCCTGGAAACACCATATATTTT.

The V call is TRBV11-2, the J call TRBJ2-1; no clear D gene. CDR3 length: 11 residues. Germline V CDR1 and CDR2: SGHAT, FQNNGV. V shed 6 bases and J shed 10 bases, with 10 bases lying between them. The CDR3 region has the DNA TGTGCCAGCAGTATGACCTGGGAGCAGTTCTTC. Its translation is CASSMTWEQFF.

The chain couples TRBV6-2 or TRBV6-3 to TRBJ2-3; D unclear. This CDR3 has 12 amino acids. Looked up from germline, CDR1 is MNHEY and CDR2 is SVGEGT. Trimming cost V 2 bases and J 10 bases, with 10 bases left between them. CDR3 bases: TGTGCCAGCAGTTACGACCTCGCAGCGCAGTATTTT. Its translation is CASSYDLAAQYF.

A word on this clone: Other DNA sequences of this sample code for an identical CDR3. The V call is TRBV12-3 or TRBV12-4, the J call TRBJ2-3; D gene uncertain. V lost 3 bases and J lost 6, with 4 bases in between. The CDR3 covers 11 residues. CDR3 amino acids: CASSFSDTQYF. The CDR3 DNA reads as TGTGCCAGCAGTTTCTCGGATACGCAGTATTTT.

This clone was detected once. The CDR3 is CASGEQGNEKLFF. The CDR3 DNA reads TGTGCCAGCGGGGAGCAGGGAAATGAAAAACTGTTTTTT. The V gene is TRBV12-3 or TRBV12-4, the J gene TRBJ1-4; D is perhaps TRBD1 (5 bases). The V and J ends lost 8 bases and 5 bases respectively, with 12 bases between them. CDR3 length: 13 residues.